This T cell receptor beta chain was identified in a study of early T cells in non-severe SARS-CoV-2 infection. TCRdb passed the 5' RACE reads through MiXCR, listing each CDR3 protein once. The sample contains tens of thousands of distinct CDR3 sequences, under 13% of which appear only once. Looked up from germline, CDR1 is MGHRA and CDR2 is YSYEKL. This CDR3 spans 11 amino acids. V gave up 2 bases and J gave up 5 bases, with 3 bases separating them. There are many counts of this clonotype. The rearrangement uses TRBV4-1 and TRBJ2-5; the D is unclear. The sequence derives from an adult who was a healthcare worker with PCR-confirmed SARS-CoV-2 infection or an uninfected control (not recorded which). Sequenced material: whole blood. CDR3 sequence reads: CASSQSETQYF. The CDR3 bases are TGCGCCAGCAGCCAAAGTGAGACCCAGTACTTC.